A single sample gave rise to the 27 T cell receptor beta chains below, sequenced in a study of T cell repertoires in cytomegalovirus infection. Via MiXCR, TCRdb re-called the reads, giving one row per CDR3 protein. Of under 800,000 distinct CDR3 sequences listed, 20% to 25% are singletons. The sample comprised CD8+ T cells from PBMCs. The receptors shown here come from a human donor in good health (CMV status not recorded). Some clones in this sample may be carry-over from other donors' samples.

This clonotype has more than one count but fewer than ten. The chain joins TRBV20-1 to TRBJ2-1; the match to TRBD2 covers 7 bases. The CDR3 contains 14 residues. Germline V gene lookup returns CDR1 DFQATT and CDR2 SNEGSKA (reference sequence). Trimming took 3 bases from V and 6 from J; bases not matched to a gene: 8. CDR3 nucleotide sequence: TGCAGTGCTAGGGGGCTAGCGGTCTCCAATGAGCAGTTCTTC. It is translated as CSARGLAVSNEQFF.

The genes are TRBV27 and TRBJ1-1, with a possible D match to TRBD1 (6 bases). Trimming cost V 3 bases and J 2 bases, with 10 bases left between them. The CDR3 is 14 residues long. Germline CDR1 is MNHEY and CDR2 is SMNVEV (reference sequence). The CDR3 sequence: CASSFRGSNTEAFF. In DNA form, the CDR3 reads TGTGCCAGCAGTTTTAGGGGGTCCAACACTGAAGCTTTCTTT.

This clonotype has a count of ten or more. The chain is built from TRBV7-2 and TRBJ1-1; a possible D gene is TRBD1 (6 bases). Between the trimmed V and J ends, which lost 4 bases and 4 bases, there was a span of 13 bases. The CDR3 totals 14 residues. Germline loops: CDR1 SGHTA, CDR2 FQGNSA. The CDR3 nucleotides are TGTGCCAGCAGCTACCCTGGAGGGGGCACTGAAGCTTTCTTT. Amino acids: CASSYPGGGTEAFF.

V and J are TRBV4-2 and TRBJ1-5, with 9 bases matching TRBD1. In germline, CDR1 is LGHNA, CDR2 YNFKEQ. The CDR3 spans 15 residues. V dropped 1 base and J dropped 5; count of bases not matched to a gene: 3. Here the CDR3 DNA reads TGTGCCAGCAGCCAAGTACAGGGGGCCGATCAGCCCCAGCATTTT. Protein sequence: CASSQVQGADQPQHF.

This clonotype was counted many times. V gene TRBV7-6 combines with J gene TRBJ2-1; D possibly uses TRBD1 or TRBD2 (6 bases each). Germline V CDR1 and CDR2: SGHVS, FNYEAQ. The V end was cut by 5 bases, the J end by 8 bases, with 19 bases between. The length of the CDR3 is 15 residues. CDR3 residues: CASSQRGGPLDEQFF. For the CDR3, the DNA is TGTGCCAGCAGCCAACGAGGGGGGCCTTTGGATGAGCAGTTCTTC.

On this clonotype: The missing conserved phenylalanine or tryptophan at the end of this CDR3 makes a read error likely. The genes are TRBV6-2 or TRBV6-3 and TRBJ2-1, with 15 positions matching TRBD2. Losses at the gene ends were 2 bases for V and 8 bases for J; bases not matched to a gene: 16. CDR1 and CDR2 from the germline V gene are MNHEY and SVGEGT. The CDR3 sequence is 20 residues long. CDR3 protein: CASSYRTSGGGQTRWHEQFS. CDR3 in DNA: TGTGCCAGCAGTTACCGGACTAGCGGGGGGGGCCAAACGCGTTGGCATGAGCAGTTCTCC.

This clonotype occurred a few times. The J gene is TRBJ2-3, the V gene TRBV19; TRBD1 is a possible D gene (6 bases). With 5 bases removed from V and 2 bases from J, the gap between germline ends came to 17 bases. Looked up from germline, CDR1 is LNHDA and CDR2 is SQIVND (reference sequence). The CDR3 sequence is 16 residues long. In nucleotides, the CDR3 is TGTGCCAGTAGTGACGACAGGTTCTCCATCACAGATACGCAGTATTTT. The encoded protein is CASSDDRFSITDTQYF.

With regard to this clonotype: Its ends do not fully match the called genes, so a read error is possible. V usage is TRBV7-8 and J usage is TRBJ2-3, with D unclear. The germline V gene encodes CDR1 SGHVS and CDR2 FQNEAQ. The CDR3 has 14 amino acids. The CDR3 reads CVSSLGISTDTQYF. The CDR3 DNA is TGTGTCAGCAGCTTAGGGATAAGCACAGATACGCAGTATTTT.

This clonotype was counted a single time. The chain joins TRBV5-1 to TRBJ2-3; 13 positions match TRBD2. The J segment lost 3 bases and the V segment lost 5 bases, leaving 6 bases of the junction unmatched. This CDR3 is built from 16 residues. The germline CDR1 and CDR2 sequences are SGHRS and YFSETQ. The CDR3 spells CASSTSGGARTDTQYF. The CDR3 coding sequence is TGCGCCAGCAGTACTAGCGGGGGGGCCCGAACAGATACGCAGTATTTT.

V usage is TRBV7-9 and J usage is TRBJ2-7, with no clear D. CDR3 length equals 13 residues. V was pared by 3 bases and J by 6 bases, with 12 bases between. Germline-derived CDR1 and CDR2 are SEHNR and FQNEAQ (reference sequence). CDR3 sequence (DNA): TGTGCCAGCAGCTTTTCTTACGTCCCCGAGCAGTACGTC. Translating gives CASSFSYVPEQYV.

Only a few counts were recorded for this clonotype. V usage is TRBV6-6 and J usage is TRBJ1-5; 7 nucleotides align to TRBD1. Germline CDR1 reads MNHNY; CDR2 reads SVGAGI (reference sequence). This CDR3 spans 16 amino acids. V lost 2 bases to trimming and J lost 4 bases; unmatched junction nucleotides: 8. In DNA, the CDR3 is TGTGCCAGCAGTTACCCCGACGGGACAGAGAATCAGCCCCAGCATTTT. It codes for CASSYPDGTENQPQHF.

The chain uses TRBV19 and TRBJ1-5; D ambiguous. From germline, CDR1 is LNHDA and CDR2 SQIVND (reference sequence). V lost 4 bases to trimming and J lost 0 bases, with 10 bases between them. There are 15 residues in the CDR3. The CDR3 loop reads CASSNLFYSNQPQHF. The CDR3 DNA reads as TGTGCCAGTAGTAACTTGTTTTATAGCAATCAGCCCCAGCATTTT.

This clonotype was recorded many times. The V call is TRBV6-1, the J call TRBJ1-1; D gene ambiguous. Germline CDR1 is MNHNS and CDR2 is SASEGT. The V gene lost 3 bases and the J gene lost 2 bases, with 16 bases spanning the gap. The CDR3 sequence is 16 residues long. The chain's CDR3 is CASSDVGIVGNTEAFF. CDR3 coding DNA: TGTGCCAGCAGTGATGTGGGGATAGTCGGTAACACTGAAGCTTTCTTT.

This clonotype was picked up a small number of times. The chain recombines TRBV6-2 or TRBV6-3 with TRBJ2-2; D not resolved. Germline V lookup: CDR1 MNHEY, CDR2 SVGEGT. Trimming left V 7 bases short and J 3 bases short, with 12 bases between. The CDR3 sequence is 14 residues long. The CDR3 nucleotides read TGTGCCAGCACGTGGCTAGACGACACCGGGGAGCTGTTTTTT. Protein product: CASTWLDDTGELFF.

At least ten counts were recorded for this clonotype. The rearrangement uses TRBV28 and TRBJ2-7; D perhaps matches TRBD1 (5 bases). Trimming removed 3 bases from V and 6 bases from J, with 9 bases in between. Germline assignment: CDR1 MDHEN and CDR2 SYDVKM. The CDR3 sequence is 12 residues long. CDR3 loop: CASSFPGPEQYV. The CDR3 DNA follows: TGTGCCAGCAGTTTTCCAGGGCCCGAGCAGTACGTC.

This clonotype was counted only a few times. CDR3 nucleotide sequence: TGTGCCAGCAGCCATGGCTGGGGTGCCTACGAGCAGTACTTC. Translation gives CASSHGWGAYEQYF. V usage is TRBV3-1 and J usage is TRBJ2-7, with D unresolved. Germline CDR1 LGHDT, CDR2 YNNKEL (reference sequence). Trimming left V 3 bases short and J 2 bases short, with 11 bases between. The CDR3 spans 14 residues.

This clonotype has a count of ten or more. This chain uses TRBV7-8 with TRBJ1-4; no firm D call. CDR3 size: 16 residues. Trimming shortened V by 3 bases and J by 8 bases, and 19 bases separated the two germline ends. Germline loops: CDR1 SGHVS, CDR2 FQNEAQ. In nucleotides, the CDR3 is TGTGCCAGCAGCTTGCGGTGGGGAAGGGCGGGCGAAAAACTGTTTTTT. It codes for CASSLRWGRAGEKLFF.

This clonotype was seen only a few times. CDR3 amino acids: CASSGRLAGEDTQYF. The CDR3 nucleotides read TGTGCCAGCAGTGGAAGGCTAGCGGGGGAAGATACGCAGTATTTT. The rearrangement joins TRBV28 to TRBJ2-3; 10 positions match TRBD2. Germline trimming cut 5 bases from V and 5 bases from J; bases unmatched to any gene: 7. The CDR3 length is 15 residues. Germline lookup yields CDR1 MDHEN and CDR2 SYDVKM.

This clonotype was seen only a few times. The rearrangement joins TRBV20-1 to TRBJ2-1; 14 nucleotides match TRBD2. This CDR3 region has 18 residues. CDR1 and CDR2 from the germline V gene are DFQATT and SNEGSKA (reference sequence). J lost 4 bases, V lost 1 base, and 9 bases had no gene match. Here the CDR3 reads CSARAPGTSGGLYNEQFF. DNA for the CDR3: TGCAGTGCTAGAGCCCCCGGGACTAGCGGGGGTTTATACAATGAGCAGTTCTTC.

The rearrangement links TRBV7-3 to TRBJ2-1, with 7 bases fitting TRBD2. V lost 3 bases to trimming and J lost 8 bases; unmatched junction nucleotides: 4. This CDR3 comprises 13 residues. Per germline, CDR1 SGHTA and CDR2 FQGTGA. The CDR3 DNA follows: TGTGCCAGCAGCTTTCCGGGGGGTGATGAGCAGTTCTTC. Encoded protein: CASSFPGGDEQFF.

This clonotype showed up just a few times. A read error may be the cause here, since a much bigger clone is one base away. V usage is TRBV7-6 and J usage is TRBJ2-1; D perhaps matches TRBD2 (7 bases). Germline lookup yields CDR1 SGHVS and CDR2 FNYEAQ. This CDR3 spans 15 amino acids. CDR3 sequence reads: CASSPDTGRGGEQFF. For the CDR3, the DNA is TGTGCTAGCAGCCCAGACACGGGAAGGGGGGGTGAGCAGTTCTTC. The full variable domain, with the rest looked up from reference TRBV7-6 and TRBJ2-1, is GAGVSQSPRYKVTKRGQDVALRCDPISGHVSLYWYRQALGQGPEFLTYFNYEAQQDKSGLPNDRFSAERPEGSISTLTIQRTEQRDSAMYRCASSPDTGRGGEQFFGPGTRLTVL.

Comment on this clonotype: A much larger clone is a single base away; this may be a read error. The J gene is TRBJ2-1, the V gene TRBV12-3 or TRBV12-4; 9 bases match TRBD2. The length of the CDR3 is 15 residues. The DNA for the CDR3 is TGTGCCAGCAGGGTAGCGGGGGCCCTCTACAATAAGCAGTTCTTC. It yields the protein CASRVAGALYNKQFF.

The chain carries TRBV28 and TRBJ1-6, with D possibly matching TRBD1 (6 bases). CDR1 and CDR2 (germline): MDHEN, SYDVKM. This CDR3 region has 16 residues. The V gene lost 5 bases and the J gene lost 8 bases, with 19 bases spanning the gap. In nucleotides, the CDR3 is TGTGCCAGCAGTCCGGGGGGGGGCGCCTTGGATTCACCCCTCCACTTT. Translated: CASSPGGGALDSPLHF.

This clonotype was seen only a few times. The rearrangement links TRBV5-1 to TRBJ1-1, with D perhaps matching TRBD1 (5 bases). V was pared by 1 base and J by 4 bases, with 11 bases between. Germline V gene data show CDR1 as SGHRS and CDR2 as YFSETQ. CDR3 size: 14 residues. The CDR3 DNA reads as TGCGCCAGCAGCTTGAACGTGGGGGTCACTGAAGCTTTCTTT. This gives the protein CASSLNVGVTEAFF.

Turning to this clonotype: This may arise from a read error, as a much more abundant clone is one base away. This chain links TRBV12-3 or TRBV12-4 with TRBJ2-3, with 7 bases fitting TRBD1. CDR3 length: 13 amino acids. The CDR3 DNA is TGTGCCAGCACCCAACAGGGGCCAGATATGCAGTATTTT. It encodes CASTQQGPDMQYF.

The rearrangement uses TRBV7-2 and TRBJ1-2; D uncertain. Looked up from germline, CDR1 is SGHTA and CDR2 is FQGNSA. This CDR3 spans 13 amino acids. V was cut by 2 bases and J by 2 bases, with 6 bases left in between. CDR3 amino acids: CASSLKDNYGYTF. DNA for the CDR3: TGTGCCAGCAGCTTAAAGGACAACTATGGCTACACCTTC.

This clonotype came up many times. The CDR3 protein is CASSYVGGGNQPQHF. CDR3 DNA: TGTGCCAGCAGTTACGTCGGGGGTGGGAATCAGCCCCAGCATTTT. The gene calls are TRBV6-6 and TRBJ1-5, with D perhaps matching TRBD1 (5 bases). CDR1 is MNHNY, CDR2 SVGAGI, per germline (reference sequence). The CDR3 is 15 amino acids. The V end was cut by 2 bases, the J end by 4 bases, with 12 bases between.